The clone carrying this T cell receptor beta chain was detected only once. Assay used: immunoSEQ multiplex PCR; TCRdb lists only in-frame clones, some missing. The profile shows approximately 150,000 clones, 90% of them singletons. The sample is drawn from a study of T cell responses to AZD1222 COVID-19 vaccine. Trimming removed 7 bases from V and 4 bases from J; junction bases left unmatched: 16. CDR3 length equals 17 residues. Germline CDR1 reads LNHDA; CDR2 reads SQIVND (reference sequence). This sequence originates from an adult in good health. The chain uses TRBV19 and TRBJ1-5; 7 bases fit TRBD1. Sample: peripheral blood, taken on day 0 of AZD1222 vaccination. Here the CDR3 reads CASKPHRGSPGNQPQHF. The DNA of the CDR3 is TGTGCCAGTAAGCCTCACAGGGGTAGTCCTGGGAATCAGCCCCAGCATTTT.